This paragraph covers one TCR beta chain sequence. The data stem from a study of blood T cell repertoires in COVID-19. Individuals aged roughly 18 to 90 years were recruited from some 26 US areas. Participants reported their clinical history, and cohort assignment relied on those reports. Sequenced by immunoSEQ multiplex PCR; TCRdb stores in-frame clones only, minus some. Among some 320,000 clones listed, roughly 85% were seen once. The clonotype comes from a woman between 25 and 40 years old who had been exposed to COVID-19. The specimen was PBMCs or T cells enriched from blood (not recorded which).

The CDR3 nucleotides are TGTGCCAGCAGCGTAGGGGCCTTAGAATCGGATACGCAGTATTTT. Amino acid sequence: CASSVGALESDTQYF. The J gene is TRBJ2-3, the V gene TRBV9; no clear D. From germline, CDR1 is SGDLS and CDR2 YYNGEE. V lost 0 bases and J 6 bases, leaving 14 bases between the germline ends. The length of the CDR3 is 15 residues.